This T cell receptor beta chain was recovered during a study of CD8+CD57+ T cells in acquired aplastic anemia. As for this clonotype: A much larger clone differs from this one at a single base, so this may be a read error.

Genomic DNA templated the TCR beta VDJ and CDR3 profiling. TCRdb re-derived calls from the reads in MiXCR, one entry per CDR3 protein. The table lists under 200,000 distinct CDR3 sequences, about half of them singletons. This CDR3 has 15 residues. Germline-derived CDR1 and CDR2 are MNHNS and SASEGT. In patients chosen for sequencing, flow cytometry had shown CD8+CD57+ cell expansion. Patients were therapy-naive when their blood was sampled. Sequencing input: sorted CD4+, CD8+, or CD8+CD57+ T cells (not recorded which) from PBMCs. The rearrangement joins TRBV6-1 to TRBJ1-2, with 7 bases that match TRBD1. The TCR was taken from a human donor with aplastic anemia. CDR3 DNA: TGTGCCAGCAGTGAAGCCGGACAGGCGATCTATGGCCACACCTTC. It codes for CASSEAGQAIYGHTF.